Described below is a single T cell receptor beta chain sequence and its context. The antigen remains unidentified. Primers for the PCR totalled 60 Vbeta and 13 Jbeta. TCRdb keeps only in-frame clones here, not all; method: immunoSEQ multiplex PCR. In the table there are 55,000 to 70,000 clones, about nine tenths of which are singletons. This specimen belongs to a study of cytomegalovirus exposure and HLA in healthy donors. Points from the study as a whole: In vitro assays verified that a few CMV-associated chains recognized CMV antigens specifically. Earlier results showed most TCR beta V segments being productive about 87% or about 30% of the time.

The CDR3 length is 17 residues. V dropped 0 bases and J dropped 5; count of bases not matched to a gene: 6. Germline V gene sequence: CDR1 MGHRA, CDR2 YSYEKL. This chain uses TRBV4-1 with TRBJ2-7; 14 bases map to TRBD2. This receptor was obtained from a woman between 25 and 40 years old in good health and CMV-seronegative. The material sequenced was PBMCs. In DNA form, the CDR3 reads TGCGCCAGCAGCCAAGAACCGACTAGCGGGAGGGACAACGAGCAGTACTTC. As protein: CASSQEPTSGRDNEQYF.